This record looks at one TCR beta chain sequence and its context. This entry comes from a study of cytomegalovirus exposure and HLA in healthy donors. This table comes from immunoSEQ multiplex PCR, and its TCRdb copy is limited to in-frame clones, with some not included. Altogether about 120,000 clones are present, approximately 89% being singletons, with the ten largest covering around 1.2%. Sequenced input: PBMCs. The source of this sequence is a woman aged 18 to 35 in good health and CMV-seronegative.

The DNA for the CDR3 is TGCAGCGCAGACAGACCGGTATCAGATACGCAGTATTTT. Its protein is CSADRPVSDTQYF. This chain links TRBV29-1 with TRBJ2-3, with D possibly TRBD1 on 5 matching bases. The germline V and J ends were trimmed by 7 bases and 4 bases, with 15 bases remaining between them. The CDR3 runs to 13 residues. Per the germline V gene, CDR1 is SQVTM and CDR2 is ANQGSEA.